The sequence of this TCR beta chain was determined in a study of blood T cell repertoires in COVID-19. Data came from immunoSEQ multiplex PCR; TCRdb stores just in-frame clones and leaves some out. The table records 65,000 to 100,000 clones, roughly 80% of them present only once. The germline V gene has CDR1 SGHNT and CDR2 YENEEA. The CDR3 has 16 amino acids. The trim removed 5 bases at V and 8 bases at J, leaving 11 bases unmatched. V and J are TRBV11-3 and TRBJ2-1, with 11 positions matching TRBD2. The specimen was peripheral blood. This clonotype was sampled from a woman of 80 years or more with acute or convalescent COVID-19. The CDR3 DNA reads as TGTGCCAGCAGCCGCAGTAGCGGGGGGGCCGAGGATGAGCAGTTCTTC. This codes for CASSRSSGGAEDEQFF. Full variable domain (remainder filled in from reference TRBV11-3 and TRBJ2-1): EAGVVQSPRYKIIEKKQPVAFWCNPISGHNTLYWYLQNLGQGPELLIRYENEEAVDDSQLPKDRFSAERLKGVDSTLKIQPAELGDSAVYLCASSRSSGGAEDEQFFGPGTRLTVL.